The next 15 T cell receptor beta chains were all read from a single sample in a study of T cell responses to AZD1222 COVID-19 vaccine. Method: immunoSEQ multiplex PCR; TCRdb's copy keeps in-frame clones and lacks some. The sample lists roughly 42,000 clones, 88% occurring once. This sample comprised peripheral blood, obtained 28 days after the second dose of the MenACWY control vaccine. These receptors all stem from an adult who received the MenACWY meningococcal vaccine as a control.

This clone was counted between two and nine times. The CDR3 DNA sequence: TGTGCCAGTAGTATGAGGGCACGTGAGGCCAACGTCCTGACTTTC. Its protein product is CASSMRAREANVLTF. The chain employs TRBV19 and TRBJ2-6; D is possibly TRBD2 (5 bases). Germline lookup yields CDR1 LNHDA and CDR2 SQIVND (reference sequence). The V gene lost 3 bases and the J gene lost 6 bases, with 12 bases spanning the gap. The CDR3 contains 15 residues.

The chain recombines TRBV7-9 with TRBJ2-1; D not certain. CDR1 is SEHNR and CDR2 is FQNEAQ in the germline V gene (reference sequence). CDR3 length: 12 residues. The V and J ends lost 5 bases and 7 bases respectively, with 9 bases between them. The CDR3 DNA sequence: TGTGCCAGCAGCCTAGATTTTAATGAGCAGTTCTTC. This encodes CASSLDFNEQFF.

This clone was seen only a few times. The chain is built from TRBV27 and TRBJ2-7, with 8 bases that match TRBD2. This CDR3 has 14 residues. The germline gives CDR1 MNHEY, CDR2 SMNVEV (reference sequence). V lost 5 bases to trimming and J lost 4 bases; unmatched junction nucleotides: 7. The CDR3: CASSPGLGNYEQYF. In DNA form, the CDR3 reads TGTGCCAGCAGTCCGGGACTAGGAAATTACGAGCAGTACTTC.

This sequence joins TRBV28 and TRBJ2-3; TRBD1 matches 9 bases. The CDR3 covers 15 residues. V dropped 7 bases and J dropped 0; count of bases not matched to a gene: 5. Germline CDR1 and CDR2: MDHEN and SYDVKM. CDR3 sequence: CASKTGGYSTDTQYF. CDR3 nucleotide sequence: TGTGCCAGCAAGACAGGGGGGTATAGCACAGATACGCAGTATTTT.

This clone was detected only a few times. V gene TRBV6-5 combines with J gene TRBJ1-2; D ambiguous. Germline CDR1 reads MNHEY; CDR2 reads SVGAGI. With 6 bases removed from V and 0 bases from J, the gap between germline ends came to 14 bases. The CDR3 covers 15 residues. CDR3 sequence reads: CASRWTDRTNYGYTF. DNA for the CDR3: TGTGCCAGCAGATGGACCGACCGTACTAACTATGGCTACACCTTC.

J is TRBJ2-3 and V is TRBV6-5; D possibly matches TRBD1 or TRBD2 (5 bases each). The V end was cut by 6 bases, the J end by 2 bases, with 15 bases between. CDR3 length equals 15 residues. From germline, CDR1 is MNHEY and CDR2 SVGAGI. This CDR3 reads CASRRGHSATDTQYF. CDR3 bases: TGTGCCAGCAGGAGGGGTCACAGTGCCACAGATACGCAGTATTTT.

V gene TRBV27 combines with J gene TRBJ1-6; D unresolved. Germline CDR1 is MNHEY and CDR2 is SMNVEV (reference sequence). The CDR3 covers 15 residues. The germline V and J ends were trimmed by 9 bases and 8 bases, with 20 bases remaining between them. The CDR3 sequence is CASRILAAHHSPLHF. The CDR3 nucleotides read TGTGCCAGTCGCATTTTGGCAGCTCATCATTCACCCCTCCACTTT.

This clone is a singleton in its sample. This chain connects TRBV19 to TRBJ2-7, with D possibly being TRBD2 (5 bases). The V gene's germline CDR1 is LNHDA and CDR2 SQIVND (reference sequence). Deletions cut 2 bases from V and 2 bases from J, with 10 bases between. The CDR3 sequence is 14 residues long. The CDR3 reads CASSITTGTYEQYF. In DNA form, the CDR3 reads TGTGCCAGTAGTATAACTACCGGGACCTACGAGCAGTACTTC. The entire variable domain, with the rest obtained from reference TRBV19 and TRBJ2-7, is as follows: DGGITQSPKYLFRKEGQNVTLSCEQNLNHDAMYWYRQDPGQGLRLIYYSQIVNDFQKGDIAEGYSVSREKKESFPLTVTSAQKNPTAFYLCASSITTGTYEQYFGPGTRLTVT.

The chain combines TRBV11-1 with TRBJ2-7; the D gene is possibly TRBD1 (5 bases). CDR3 length: 15 residues. In germline, CDR1 is SGHAT, CDR2 FQDESV (reference sequence). Trimming took 2 bases from V and 4 from J, leaving 15 bases between them. CDR3 in DNA: TGTGCCAGCAGCTTAACCATGGCAGGGTGGTACGAGCAGTACTTC. Amino acids: CASSLTMAGWYEQYF.

The chain carries TRBV5-1 and TRBJ1-3; 8 nucleotides match TRBD1. Germline V gene lookup returns CDR1 SGHRS and CDR2 YFSETQ. V lost 0 bases, J lost 4 bases, and 6 bases stayed unmatched. The CDR3 length is 16 residues. The CDR3 coding sequence is TGCGCCAGCAGCTTGGCACCGACAGGGGCGGGAAACACCATATATTTT. Residues: CASSLAPTGAGNTIYF.

The chain carries TRBV5-5 and TRBJ2-5; D is tentatively TRBD1 or TRBD2 (5 bases each). The CDR3 has 15 amino acids. CDR1 and CDR2 from the germline V gene are SGHKS and YYEKEE (reference sequence). V lost 4 bases and J 4 bases, leaving 17 bases between the germline ends. The CDR3 coding sequence is TGTGCCAGCAGCGTGGTGACGGGGCTTAGAGAGACCCAGTACTTC. Translated, it gives CASSVVTGLRETQYF. The full variable domain, with the rest looked up from reference TRBV5-5 and TRBJ2-5, is DAGVTQSPTHLIKTRGQQVTLRCSPISGHKSVSWYQQVLGQGPQFIFQYYEKEERGRGNFPDRFSARQFPNYSSELNVNALLLGDSALYLCASSVVTGLRETQYFGPGTRLLVL.

This chain joins TRBV7-2 and TRBJ1-2; D is uncertain. This CDR3 is 15 amino acids long. Germline V gene data show CDR1 as SGHTA and CDR2 as FQGNSA. The V end lost 1 base, the J end lost 4 bases, and 13 bases lay between the germline ends. The CDR3 spells CASSLERWAAYGYTF. The CDR3 coding sequence is TGTGCCAGCAGCTTAGAACGCTGGGCTGCCTATGGCTACACCTTC.

The rearrangement links TRBV3-1 (or the pseudogene TRBV3-2) to TRBJ1-2; D unclear. The CDR3 totals 17 residues. V was clipped by 4 bases and J by 6 bases, with 24 bases between them. Germline CDR1 and CDR2: LGHDT and YNNKEL (reference sequence). CDR3 protein: CASSPPSPWTERNGYTF. CDR3 nucleotides: TGTGCCAGCAGCCCACCAAGCCCTTGGACGGAGAGGAATGGCTACACCTTC.

As to this clone: One end of the junction fails to match germline, which may point to a read error. The chain uses TRBV7-7 and TRBJ2-1; TRBD2 matches 15 bases. The germline gives CDR1 SSHAT, CDR2 FNYEAQ (reference sequence). The CDR3 totals 15 residues. The CDR3 spells CASSHGTSGRNEQFF. The DNA for the CDR3 is TGTGCTAGCAGCCACGGGACTAGCGGGAGGAATGAGCAGTTCTTC.

This clone has just one count. The chain uses TRBV28 and TRBJ2-7, with TRBD2 matching over 11 bases. This CDR3 is built from 14 residues. The germline gives CDR1 MDHEN, CDR2 SYDVKM. Germline trimming cut 5 bases from V and 9 bases from J; bases unmatched to any gene: 9. The CDR3 DNA reads as TGTGCCAGCAGTAAGGGACTAGCGGCTAGTCTGCAGTACTTC. Its protein product is CASSKGLAASLQYF.